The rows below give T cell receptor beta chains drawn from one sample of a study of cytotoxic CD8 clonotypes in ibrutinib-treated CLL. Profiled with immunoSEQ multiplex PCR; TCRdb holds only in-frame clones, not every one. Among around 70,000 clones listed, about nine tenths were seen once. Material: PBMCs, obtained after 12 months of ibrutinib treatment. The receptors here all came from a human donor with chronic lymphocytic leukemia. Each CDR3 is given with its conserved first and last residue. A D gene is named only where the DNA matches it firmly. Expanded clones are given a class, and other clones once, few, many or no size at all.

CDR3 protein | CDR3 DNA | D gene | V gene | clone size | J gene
CASSLSGVTGNTIYF | TGCGCCAGCAGCTTGTCAGGGGTTACGGGAAACACCATATATTTT | . | TRBV5-1 | . | TRBJ1-3
CASSLAREGANYGYTF | TGTGCCAGCAGCTTAGCGAGGGAGGGAGCTAACTATGGCTACACCTTC | . | TRBV7-9 | . | TRBJ1-2
CASSNRQGAVNEQFF | TGTGCCAGCAGCAATAGACAGGGGGCGGTCAATGAGCAGTTCTTC | TRBD1 | TRBV2 | . | TRBJ2-1
CASGRGAGTDTQYF | TGTGCCAGCGGGAGGGGCGCCGGGACAGATACGCAGTATTTT | TRBD2 | TRBV25-1 | . | TRBJ2-3
CASGLSTRIAGGGDEQFF | TGTGCTAGTGGTTTGTCAACCAGGATAGCGGGAGGGGGTGATGAGCAGTTCTTC | TRBD2 | TRBV12-5 | . | TRBJ2-1
CASSASSGLSYEQYF | TGTGCCAGCAGTGCTTCTAGCGGATTATCCTACGAGCAGTACTTC | TRBD2 | TRBV28 | . | TRBJ2-7
CACLLGTINEKLFF | TGTGCCTGCCTCCTGGGGACAATTAATGAAAAACTGTTTTTT | . | TRBV30 | . | TRBJ1-4
CATVRGGYTGELFF | TGTGCCACTGTCAGGGGGGGTTACACCGGGGAGCTGTTTTTT | . | TRBV19 | . | TRBJ2-2
CASSLKGGAGPEAFF | TGTGCCAGCAGCTTAAAGGGCGGAGCCGGACCTGAAGCTTTCTTT | . | TRBV11-3 | once | TRBJ1-1
CASSLGAGDEQYF | TGTGCCAGCAGCTTAGGAGCGGGAGACGAGCAGTACTTC | TRBD2 | TRBV7-3 | . | TRBJ2-7